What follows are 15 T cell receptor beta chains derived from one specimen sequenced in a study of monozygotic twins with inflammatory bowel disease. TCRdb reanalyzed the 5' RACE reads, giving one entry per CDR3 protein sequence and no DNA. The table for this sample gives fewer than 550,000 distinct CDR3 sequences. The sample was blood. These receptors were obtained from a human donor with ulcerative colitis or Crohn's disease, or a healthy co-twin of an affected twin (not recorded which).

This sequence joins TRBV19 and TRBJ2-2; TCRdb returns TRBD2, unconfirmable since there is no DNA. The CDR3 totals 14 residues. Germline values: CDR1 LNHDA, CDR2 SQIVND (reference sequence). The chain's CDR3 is CASSILLAAGELFF.

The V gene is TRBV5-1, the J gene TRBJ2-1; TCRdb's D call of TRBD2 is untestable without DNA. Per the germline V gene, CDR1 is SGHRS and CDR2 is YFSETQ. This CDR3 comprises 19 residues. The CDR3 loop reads CASSSSWRLAGGDYNEQFF.

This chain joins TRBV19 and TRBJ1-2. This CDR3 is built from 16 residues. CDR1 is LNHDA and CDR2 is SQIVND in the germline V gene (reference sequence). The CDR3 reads CASSIGLLRTNYGYTF. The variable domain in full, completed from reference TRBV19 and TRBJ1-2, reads DGGITQSPKYLFRKEGQNVTLSCEQNLNHDAMYWYRQDPGQGLRLIYYSQIVNDFQKGDIAEGYSVSREKKESFPLTVTSAQKNPTAFYLCASSIGLLRTNYGYTFGSGTRLTVV.

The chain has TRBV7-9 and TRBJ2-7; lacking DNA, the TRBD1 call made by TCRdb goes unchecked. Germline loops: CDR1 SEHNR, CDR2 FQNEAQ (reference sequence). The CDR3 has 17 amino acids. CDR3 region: CASSEITGHRGIYEQYF.

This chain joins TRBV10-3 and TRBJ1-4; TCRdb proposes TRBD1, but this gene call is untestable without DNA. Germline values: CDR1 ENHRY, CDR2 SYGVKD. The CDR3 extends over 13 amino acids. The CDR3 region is CAISLDRDEKLFF.

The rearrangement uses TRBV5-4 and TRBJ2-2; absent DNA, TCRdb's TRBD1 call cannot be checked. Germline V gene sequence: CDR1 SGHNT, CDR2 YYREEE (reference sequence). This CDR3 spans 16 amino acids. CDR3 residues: CASSPAAFGQGGELFF.

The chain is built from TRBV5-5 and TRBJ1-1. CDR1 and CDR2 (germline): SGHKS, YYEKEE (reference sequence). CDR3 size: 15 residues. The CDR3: CASSLVDRKGAEAFF.

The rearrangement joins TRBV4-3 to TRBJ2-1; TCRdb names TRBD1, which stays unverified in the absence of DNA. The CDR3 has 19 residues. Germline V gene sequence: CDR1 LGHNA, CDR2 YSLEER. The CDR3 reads CASSQDPPVGLGSYNEQFF.

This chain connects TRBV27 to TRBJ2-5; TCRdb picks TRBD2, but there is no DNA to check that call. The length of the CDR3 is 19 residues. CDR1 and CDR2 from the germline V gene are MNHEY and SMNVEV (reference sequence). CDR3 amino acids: CASNHRLAGRKTGEETQYF.

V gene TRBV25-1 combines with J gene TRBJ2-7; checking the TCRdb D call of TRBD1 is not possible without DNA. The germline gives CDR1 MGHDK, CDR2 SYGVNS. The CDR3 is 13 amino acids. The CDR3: CASSVTGSYEQYF.

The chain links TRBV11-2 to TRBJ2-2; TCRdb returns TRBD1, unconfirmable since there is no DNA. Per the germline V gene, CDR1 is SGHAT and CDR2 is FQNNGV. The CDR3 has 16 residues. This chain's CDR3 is CASSLDRAPYTGELFF.

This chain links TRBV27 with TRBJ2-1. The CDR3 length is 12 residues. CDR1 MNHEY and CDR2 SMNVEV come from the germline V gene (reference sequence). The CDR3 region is CASSHSANEQFF.

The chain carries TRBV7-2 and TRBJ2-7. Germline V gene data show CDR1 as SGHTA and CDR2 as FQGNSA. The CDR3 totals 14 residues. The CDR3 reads CASSLEKVEHEQYF.

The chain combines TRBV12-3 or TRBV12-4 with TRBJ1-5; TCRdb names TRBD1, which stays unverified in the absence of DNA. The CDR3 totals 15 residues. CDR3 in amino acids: CASSLGGQGNQPQHF.

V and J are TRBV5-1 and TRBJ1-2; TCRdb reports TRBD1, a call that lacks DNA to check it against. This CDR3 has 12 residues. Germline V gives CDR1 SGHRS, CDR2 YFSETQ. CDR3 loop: CASSMRQGDFYF.